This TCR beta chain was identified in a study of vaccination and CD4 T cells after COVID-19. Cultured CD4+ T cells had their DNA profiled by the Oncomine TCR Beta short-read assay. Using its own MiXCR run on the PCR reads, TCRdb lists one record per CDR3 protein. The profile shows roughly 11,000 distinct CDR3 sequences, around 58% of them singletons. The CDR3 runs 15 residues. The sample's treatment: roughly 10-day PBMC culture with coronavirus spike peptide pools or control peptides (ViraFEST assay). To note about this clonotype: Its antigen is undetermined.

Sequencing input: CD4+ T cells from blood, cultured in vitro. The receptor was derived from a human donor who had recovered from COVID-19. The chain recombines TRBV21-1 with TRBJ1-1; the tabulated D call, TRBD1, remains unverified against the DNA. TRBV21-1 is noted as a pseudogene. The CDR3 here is CASPRGSLMNTEAFF. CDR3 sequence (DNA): TGTGCCAGCCCCAGGGGGTCTCTGATGAACACTGAAGCTTTCTTT.